This T cell receptor beta chain is drawn from a study of T-cell memory formation after mild COVID-19. Study-wide results and limits: Whereas later expanders leaned CD4+, clones contracting day 15 to 85 showed a balanced CD4/CD8 makeup.

Remarks on this clonotype: Its antigen is as yet unknown.

The germline gives CDR1 SGDLS, CDR2 YYNGEE. J gave up 1 base and V 7 bases, and 9 bases lay outside the gene matches. The CDR3 is 15 amino acids. One entry per CDR3 protein results from TCRdb running MiXCR on the 5' RACE reads. The profile shows roughly 130,000 distinct CDR3 sequences, 16% of them singletons. This chain links TRBV9 with TRBJ2-3; 7 nucleotides agree with TRBD1. The sample was PBMCs or a T cell subset sorted from them (not recorded which). This clonotype was obtained from an adult woman who had mild COVID-19 (a few samples of this study predate the infection). Cell type and time point are not known. The CDR3 protein is CASRAGGTGTDTQYF. CDR3 sequence (DNA): TGTGCCAGCCGCGCAGGGGGAACTGGCACAGATACGCAGTATTTT.